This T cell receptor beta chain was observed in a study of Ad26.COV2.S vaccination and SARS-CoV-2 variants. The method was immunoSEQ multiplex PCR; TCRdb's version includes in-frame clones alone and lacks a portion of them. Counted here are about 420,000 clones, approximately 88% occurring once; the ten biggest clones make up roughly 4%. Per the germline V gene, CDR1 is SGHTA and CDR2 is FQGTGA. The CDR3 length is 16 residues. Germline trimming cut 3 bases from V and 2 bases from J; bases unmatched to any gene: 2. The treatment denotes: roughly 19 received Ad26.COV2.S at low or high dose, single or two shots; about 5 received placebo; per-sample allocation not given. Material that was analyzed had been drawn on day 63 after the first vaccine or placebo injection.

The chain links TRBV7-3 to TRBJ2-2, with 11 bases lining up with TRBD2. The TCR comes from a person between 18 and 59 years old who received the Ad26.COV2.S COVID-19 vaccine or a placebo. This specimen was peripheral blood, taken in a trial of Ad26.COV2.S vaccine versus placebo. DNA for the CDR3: TGTGCCAGCAGCTTGACTAGCGGGGTTAACACCGGGGAGCTGTTTTTT. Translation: CASSLTSGVNTGELFF.